This section outlines one T cell receptor beta chain sequence together with its context. The V gene's germline CDR1 is MGHDK and CDR2 SYGVNS. Trimming removed 5 bases at V and 2 bases at J, with 12 bases between. This CDR3 is 14 amino acids long. This sample was included in a study of blood T cell repertoires in COVID-19. In the original workflow: Amplification with reference gene primers provided the estimates of nucleated cell counts. Assay used: immunoSEQ multiplex PCR; TCRdb lists only in-frame clones, some missing. V, J and clone size are taken as reported in that table, and D and trimming were inferred from the DNA itself. The sample has about 320,000 clones; 87% are singletons.

The sequencing input was PBMCs or T cells enriched from blood (not recorded which). The chain is built from TRBV25-1 and TRBJ1-1; D is undetermined. The sequence was collected from a woman aged 25 to 39 who had recovered from COVID-19. The CDR3 region is CASSRREVNTEAFF. CDR3 nucleotides: TGTGCCAGCAGTAGGCGAGAGGTCAACACTGAAGCTTTCTTT. The entire variable domain, with the rest obtained from reference TRBV25-1 and TRBJ1-1, is as follows: EADIYQTPRYLVIGTGKKITLECSQTMGHDKMYWYQQDPGMELHLIHYSYGVNSTEKGDLSSESTVSRIRTEHFPLTLESARPSHTSQYLCASSRREVNTEAFFGQGTRLTVV.